This entry features one T cell receptor (beta chain) sequence. CDR1 and CDR2 (germline): SGHDT, YYEEEE. Unmatched junction bases numbered 3, after V lost 4 bases and J lost 3 bases. This CDR3 contains 13 residues. The data derive from a study of blood T cell repertoires in COVID-19. Looking at the study overall: Material from acute and convalescent COVID-19 was sourced from the United States, Italy and Spain. Sample material is recorded as cDNA or gDNA derived from T cells, B-cell-depleted T cells, or PBMCs.

Original processing notes: Amplification from reference gene primers served as the basis for estimated nucleated cell counts. TCRdb's copy holds only in-frame clones and misses some; the assay was immunoSEQ multiplex PCR. The DNA was the basis for D and trimming; V, J and clone size are from that table. Among 200,000 to 250,000 clones, approximately 83% were seen once, and the ten largest hold roughly 3%. The sequencing input was peripheral blood. This chain joins TRBV5-6 and TRBJ2-7; 8 nucleotides match TRBD2. This TCR came from a woman aged 25-40 years who had recovered from COVID-19. CDR3 nucleotide sequence: TGTGCCAGCAGCCAGCGGGGGCACTACGAGCAGTACTTC. Protein sequence: CASSQRGHYEQYF.